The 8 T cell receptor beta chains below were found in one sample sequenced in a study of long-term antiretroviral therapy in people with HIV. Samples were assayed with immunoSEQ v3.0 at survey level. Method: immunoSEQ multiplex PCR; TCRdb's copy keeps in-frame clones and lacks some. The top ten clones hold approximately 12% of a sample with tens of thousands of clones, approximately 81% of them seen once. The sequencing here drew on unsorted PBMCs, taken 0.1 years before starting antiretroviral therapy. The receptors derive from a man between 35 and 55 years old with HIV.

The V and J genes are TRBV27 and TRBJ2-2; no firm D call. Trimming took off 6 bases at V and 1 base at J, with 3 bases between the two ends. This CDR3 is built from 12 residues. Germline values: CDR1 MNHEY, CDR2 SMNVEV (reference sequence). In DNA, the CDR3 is TGTGCCAGCAGGCGGAACACCGGGGAGCTGTTTTTT. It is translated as CASRRNTGELFF.

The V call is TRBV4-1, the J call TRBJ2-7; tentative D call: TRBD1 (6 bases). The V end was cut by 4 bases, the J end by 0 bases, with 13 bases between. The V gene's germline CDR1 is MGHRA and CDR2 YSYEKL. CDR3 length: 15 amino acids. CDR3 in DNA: TGCGCCAGCAGCCCCTTACCAGGGGACTCCTACGAGCAGTACTTC. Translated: CASSPLPGDSYEQYF.

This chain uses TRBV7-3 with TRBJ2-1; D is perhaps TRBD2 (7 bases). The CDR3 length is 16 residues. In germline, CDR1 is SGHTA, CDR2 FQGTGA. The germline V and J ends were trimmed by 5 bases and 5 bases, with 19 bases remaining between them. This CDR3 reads CASSRIGGAWDNEQFF. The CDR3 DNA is TGTGCCAGCAGCCGAATTGGGGGGGCCTGGGACAATGAGCAGTTCTTC.

This CDR3 is CASSQTVLNEKLFF. The CDR3 nucleotides read TGTGCCAGCAGTCAAACAGTACTCAATGAAAAACTGTTTTTT. The chain joins TRBV2 to TRBJ1-4; D remains unclear. The CDR3 contains 14 residues. CDR1 and CDR2 from the germline V gene are SNHLY and FYNNEI. V dropped 5 bases and J dropped 5 bases, with 12 bases sitting between them.

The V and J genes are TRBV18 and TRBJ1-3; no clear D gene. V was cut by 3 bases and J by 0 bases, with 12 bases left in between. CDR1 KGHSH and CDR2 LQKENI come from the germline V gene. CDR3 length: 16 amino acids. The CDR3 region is CASSPPSGRSGNTIYF. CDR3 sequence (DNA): TGTGCCAGCTCACCTCCCAGCGGCCGCTCTGGAAACACCATATATTTT.

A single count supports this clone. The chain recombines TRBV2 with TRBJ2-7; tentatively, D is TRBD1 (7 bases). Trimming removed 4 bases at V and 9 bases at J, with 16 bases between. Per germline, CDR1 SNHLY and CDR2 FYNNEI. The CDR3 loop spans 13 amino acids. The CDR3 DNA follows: TGTGCCAGCAGTGCAGGGGGTGGAGGGCGGCAGTACTTC. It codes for CASSAGGGGRQYF.

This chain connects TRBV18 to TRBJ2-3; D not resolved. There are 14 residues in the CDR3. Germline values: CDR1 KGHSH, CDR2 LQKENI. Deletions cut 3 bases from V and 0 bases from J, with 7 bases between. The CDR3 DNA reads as TGTGCCAGCTCACCGAGCGAAAGCACAGATACGCAGTATTTT. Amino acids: CASSPSESTDTQYF. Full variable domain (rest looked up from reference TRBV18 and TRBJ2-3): NAGVMQNPRHLVRRRGQEARLRCSPMKGHSHVYWYRQLPEEGLKFMVYLQKENIIDESGMPKERFSAEFPKEGPSILRIQQVVRGDSAAYFCASSPSESTDTQYFGPGTRLTVL.

The CDR3 is CASGEGFLYEQYF. CDR3 bases: TGCGCCAGTGGGGAAGGATTTCTCTACGAGCAGTACTTC. This chain links TRBV5-1 with TRBJ2-7; D ambiguous. The V and J ends lost 8 bases and 3 bases respectively, with 15 bases between them. The CDR3 is 13 residues long. Germline CDR1 is SGHRS and CDR2 is YFSETQ.